This is a list of T cell receptor beta chains from one sample in a study of cytomegalovirus exposure and HLA in healthy donors. Assay used: immunoSEQ multiplex PCR; TCRdb lists only in-frame clones, some missing. The sample shows some 150,000 clones, around 77% of them seen only once. The sample taken for sequencing was PBMCs. All receptors derive from a woman under 40 in good health and CMV-seropositive. Both conserved end residues are trimmed from each CDR3.

v_gene: TRBV6-5; CDR3aa: ASSHATGTEAF
v_gene: TRBV11-2; CDR3aa: ASSLGYSQPQH
v_gene: TRBV6-1; CDR3aa: ASSERDGRSGANVLT
v_gene: TRBV6-1; CDR3aa: ASSETRGPDEQY
v_gene: TRBV27; CDR3aa: ASSSFRDSSYEQY
v_gene: TRBV11-2; CDR3aa: ASSSSTGHYGYT
v_gene: TRBV10-2; CDR3aa: ASSETSQGSGYT
v_gene: TRBV7-2; CDR3aa: ASSPGTGSPYEQY
v_gene: TRBV18; CDR3aa: ASSPPSGDQPQH
v_gene: TRBV5-1; CDR3aa: ASSTDNSGNTEAF
v_gene: TRBV6-5; CDR3aa: ASSYGQGDLYGYT